One and the same sample provided the 32 T cell receptor beta chains below, sequenced in a study of blood T cell repertoires in COVID-19. The protocol was immunoSEQ multiplex PCR, while the TCRdb copy is restricted to in-frame clones and leaves out a portion. Among 250,000 to 300,000 clones listed, 83% were seen once. The sequencing input was peripheral blood. The origin of the receptors is a man aged 60 to 75 who had recovered from COVID-19.

This chain joins TRBV27 and TRBJ1-1, with D perhaps TRBD1 (5 bases). The germline V gene encodes CDR1 MNHEY and CDR2 SMNVEV (reference sequence). V lost 3 bases and J 1 base, leaving 9 bases between the germline ends. The CDR3 extends over 14 amino acids. The CDR3 DNA reads as TGTGCCAGCAGTTTTAGGGGTGGGAACACTGAAGCTTTCTTT. Encoded protein: CASSFRGGNTEAFF.

CDR3 loop: CASRTDRAPNVLTF. The CDR3 DNA is TGTGCCAGCAGAACTGACAGGGCTCCGAACGTCCTGACTTTC. This chain connects TRBV7-9 to TRBJ2-6, with 7 bases lining up with TRBD1. Trimming took 6 bases from V and 10 from J; bases not matched to a gene: 9. This CDR3 region has 14 residues. CDR1 and CDR2 (germline): SEHNR, FQNEAQ (reference sequence).

This clone was detected only a few times. The chain joins TRBV5-6 to TRBJ1-2, with D possibly being TRBD1 (6 bases). Trimming shortened V by 4 bases and J by 0 bases, and 13 bases separated the two germline ends. The CDR3 is made up of 15 amino acids. CDR1 and CDR2 (germline): SGHDT, YYEEEE. The CDR3 protein is CASSPWGPANYGYTF. The CDR3 DNA is TGTGCCAGCAGCCCTTGGGGGCCCGCTAACTATGGCTACACCTTC.

The rearrangement uses TRBV12-3 or TRBV12-4 and TRBJ2-5; the D gene is possibly TRBD2 (5 bases). The ends were cut back, 6 bases at V and 8 bases at J, with 16 bases in the middle. The CDR3 totals 13 residues. CDR3 residues: CASRTSRGSTQYF. Here the CDR3 DNA reads TGTGCCAGCAGGACGAGTCGGGGTAGCACCCAGTACTTC.

The V gene is TRBV18, the J gene TRBJ1-1, with 8 bases lining up with TRBD1. Germline V lookup: CDR1 KGHSH, CDR2 LQKENI. This CDR3 contains 16 residues. The junction had 10 bases not matched to a gene; V was cut back by 3 bases and J by 4 bases. The CDR3 region is CASSPQGATQGTEAFF. Here the CDR3 DNA reads TGTGCCAGCTCACCCCAGGGGGCCACCCAGGGCACTGAAGCTTTCTTT.

To note about this clone: This may come from a read error, since a much larger clone is one base off. This sample also contains other DNA sequences that code for the same CDR3. The chain links TRBV6-1 to TRBJ1-5, with no clear D. This CDR3 comprises 13 residues. Germline lookup yields CDR1 MNHNS and CDR2 SASEGT. V was shortened by 3 bases and J by 1 base, with 4 bases between the two germline ends. DNA for the CDR3: TGTGCCAGCAGTGACAGGAGCAATCAGCCCCAGCATTTT. The encoded protein is CASSDRSNQPQHF.

This clone was observed a handful of times. The V and J genes are TRBV6-1 and TRBJ1-5, with TRBD1 matching 7 bases. V lost 2 bases and J lost 5; bases outside the gene matches: 3. Germline CDR1 reads MNHNS; CDR2 reads SASEGT. This CDR3 is built from 14 residues. This CDR3 is CASSESGGDQPQHF. The CDR3 nucleotides read TGTGCCAGCAGTGAATCAGGGGGTGATCAGCCCCAGCATTTT.

The chain uses TRBV5-8 and TRBJ2-7, with 7 bases matching TRBD2. The germline gives CDR1 SGHTS, CDR2 YDEGEE. V was clipped by 4 bases and J by 2 bases; unmatched bases: 9. This CDR3 is 15 amino acids long. This CDR3 reads CASSHWSGGTYEQYF. DNA of the CDR3: TGTGCCAGCAGCCACTGGTCGGGAGGAACCTACGAGCAGTACTTC.

As DNA, the CDR3 is TGTGCCAGCAGCCCCGGGACAGGGTGGACCGGGGAGCTGTTTTTT. As protein: CASSPGTGWTGELFF. The chain has TRBV9 and TRBJ2-2; 9 nucleotides line up with TRBD1. CDR3 length: 15 amino acids. Germline-derived CDR1 and CDR2 are SGDLS and YYNGEE. V lost 4 bases and J lost 5; bases outside the gene matches: 6.

The CDR3 nucleotides are TGTGCCAACCAATCATCGGTCTCTGCAACCGGGGAGCTGTTTTTT. Translated, it gives CANQSSVSATGELFF. V usage is TRBV6-4 and J usage is TRBJ2-2; no firm D call. The germline gives CDR1 MRHNA, CDR2 SNTAGT. Trimming removed 10 bases at V and 5 bases at J, with 20 bases between. The CDR3 sequence is 15 residues long.

Only a few counts were recorded for this clone. The gene calls are TRBV3-1 (or the pseudogene TRBV3-2) and TRBJ1-2, with 10 positions matching TRBD1. CDR3 length: 14 amino acids. Unmatched junction bases numbered 3, after V lost 1 base and J lost 7 bases. Germline CDR1 LGHDT, CDR2 YNNKEL (reference sequence). CDR3 nucleotides: TGTGCCAGCAGCCAAGCGGGACAGGGGTCTGGCTACACCTTC. Translating it yields CASSQAGQGSGYTF.

The rearrangement uses TRBV29-1 and TRBJ1-1; 8 bases are a match to TRBD1. The CDR3 is made up of 12 amino acids. CDR1 is SQVTM, CDR2 ANQGSEA, per germline. V dropped 7 bases and J dropped 4; count of bases not matched to a gene: 5. DNA of the CDR3: TGCAGCGGACAGGGGTTGAGCACTGAAGCTTTCTTT. Protein product: CSGQGLSTEAFF.

The chain is built from TRBV7-3 and TRBJ1-6; 11 bases align to TRBD1. The germline V gene has CDR1 SGHTA and CDR2 FQGTGA. The J segment lost 7 bases and the V segment lost 5 bases, leaving 4 bases of the junction unmatched. This CDR3 has 15 amino acids. The CDR3 protein is CASSVGQGGNSPLHF. The CDR3 nucleotides read TGTGCCAGCAGCGTGGGACAGGGGGGGAATTCACCCCTCCACTTT.

The chain couples TRBV7-8 to TRBJ1-5; TRBD1 agrees at 7 bases. This CDR3 has 17 residues. After removal of 2 bases from V and 4 bases from J, the junction contained 11 bases not matched to a gene. Germline CDR1 SGHVS, CDR2 FQNEAQ. The CDR3 sequence is CASSLSTGFVGNQPQHF. The CDR3 bases are TGTGCCAGCAGCTTATCGACAGGGTTTGTCGGGAATCAGCCCCAGCATTTT.

A note on this clone: This may come from a read error, since a much larger clone is one base off. This rearrangement joins TRBV2 to TRBJ2-7; 9 nucleotides align to TRBD1. The CDR3 consists of 14 residues. Germline-derived CDR1 and CDR2 are SNHLY and FYNNEI. Losses at the gene ends were 6 bases for V and 2 bases for J; bases not matched to a gene: 5. In DNA form, the CDR3 reads TGTGCCAGCAGGGGGACAGGGAAAACCTACGAGCAGTACTTC. It yields the protein CASRGTGKTYEQYF. The full variable domain, its missing parts supplied by reference TRBV2 and TRBJ2-7, is EPEVTQTPSHQVTQMGQEVILRCVPISNHLYFYWYRQILGQKVEFLVSFYNNEISEKSEIFDDQFSVERPDGSNFTLKIRSTKLEDSAMYFCASRGTGKTYEQYFGPGTRLTVT.

The rearrangement uses TRBV9 and TRBJ2-3; 9 positions agree with TRBD2. Per the germline V gene, CDR1 is SGDLS and CDR2 is YYNGEE. V dropped 2 bases and J dropped 5; count of bases not matched to a gene: 12. CDR3 size: 17 residues. In DNA form, the CDR3 reads TGTGCCAGCAGCGTTCAGGGCGTAGCGGGAGCAGTAGATACGCAGTATTTT. It is translated as CASSVQGVAGAVDTQYF.

This chain links TRBV28 with TRBJ1-5; the D gene is possibly TRBD1 (6 bases). V was cut by 2 bases and J by 0 bases, with 11 bases left in between. This CDR3 is built from 16 residues. The V gene's germline CDR1 is MDHEN and CDR2 SYDVKM. CDR3 region: CASSLGPDSSNQPQHF. The CDR3 DNA sequence: TGTGCCAGCAGTTTAGGGCCGGACAGTAGCAATCAGCCCCAGCATTTT. Based on the CDR3 plus reference TRBV28 and TRBJ1-5, the full variable domain is DVKVTQSSRYLVKRTGEKVFLECVQDMDHENMFWYRQDPGLGLRLIYFSYDVKMKEKGDIPEGYSVSREKKERFSLILESASTNQTSMYLCASSLGPDSSNQPQHFGDGTRLSIL.

The chain couples TRBV5-1 to TRBJ2-6; 9 nucleotides match TRBD2. The germline V gene encodes CDR1 SGHRS and CDR2 YFSETQ. The V segment lost 5 bases and the J segment 0 bases; nucleotides outside the gene matches: 6. The CDR3 runs to 17 residues. In DNA form, the CDR3 reads TGCGCCAGCAGAAAGCGGGGGGAGAGCTCTGGGGCCAACGTCCTGACTTTC. This translates into CASRKRGESSGANVLTF.

The chain couples TRBV18 to TRBJ2-2, with D perhaps matching TRBD1 (6 bases). The V gene lost 0 bases and the J gene lost 5 bases, with 10 bases spanning the gap. Germline assignment: CDR1 KGHSH and CDR2 LQKENI. The CDR3 length is 15 residues. CDR3: CASSPPRGKTGELFF. The CDR3 DNA reads TGTGCCAGCTCACCACCGAGGGGGAAGACCGGGGAGCTGTTTTTT.

This clone occurred a few times. The chain employs TRBV25-1 and TRBJ1-5; D may be TRBD1 (5 bases). V lost 1 base to trimming and J lost 7 bases, with 11 bases between them. Germline-derived CDR1 and CDR2 are MGHDK and SYGVNS. CDR3 length: 14 residues. The CDR3 DNA follows: TGTGCCAGCAGTGAATCAGGGTCCGGACAGCCCCAGCATTTT. Translation gives CASSESGSGQPQHF.

This clone has only a few counts. The V gene is TRBV6-5, the J gene TRBJ2-7, with a tentative D call TRBD1 (5 bases). The V gene's germline CDR1 is MNHEY and CDR2 SVGAGI. This CDR3 region has 12 residues. Trimming took 5 bases from V and 7 from J, leaving 12 bases between them. CDR3 region: CASSLGAHEQYF. CDR3 sequence (DNA): TGTGCCAGCAGTCTTGGGGCTCATGAGCAGTACTTC.

This clone came up many times. V and J are TRBV27 and TRBJ1-1, with 7 bases that match TRBD1. The germline V gene has CDR1 MNHEY and CDR2 SMNVEV (reference sequence). This CDR3 is 13 amino acids long. After removal of 6 bases from V and 4 bases from J, the junction contained 5 bases not matched to a gene. This CDR3 is CASSTGVATEAFF. The DNA of the CDR3 is TGTGCCAGCAGCACAGGGGTTGCCACTGAAGCTTTCTTT.

The chain has TRBV27 and TRBJ2-1, with 11 bases lining up with TRBD2. V shed 5 bases, J shed 8 bases, and the junction held 20 bases outside the gene matches. Germline-derived CDR1 and CDR2 are MNHEY and SMNVEV (reference sequence). The CDR3 has 19 amino acids. The CDR3 here is CASSPRRRGISGRGDEQFF. CDR3 DNA sequence: TGTGCCAGCAGTCCCCGTAGGAGGGGGATTAGCGGGAGGGGCGATGAGCAGTTCTTC.

This clone appeared a few times. J is TRBJ2-7 and V is TRBV18, with 10 bases aligning to TRBD2. Per the germline V gene, CDR1 is KGHSH and CDR2 is LQKENI. J lost 4 bases, V lost 2 bases, and 8 bases had no gene match. CDR3 size: 16 residues. In nucleotides, the CDR3 is TGTGCCAGCTCACCAAAACTAGCGGGAAATGATTACGAGCAGTACTTC. Translating it yields CASSPKLAGNDYEQYF.

The rearrangement links TRBV2 to TRBJ1-1, with 8 nucleotides matching TRBD1. This CDR3 comprises 14 residues. Germline V lookup: CDR1 SNHLY, CDR2 FYNNEI. The V and J ends lost 6 bases and 5 bases, in that order; junction bases with no gene match: 8. CDR3 loop: CASSGQGGRTEAFF. Here the CDR3 DNA reads TGTGCCAGCAGCGGACAGGGAGGACGGACTGAAGCTTTCTTT.

The V call is TRBV10-3, the J call TRBJ2-5; no clear D gene. The V and J ends lost 4 bases and 1 base respectively, with 4 bases between them. From germline, CDR1 is ENHRY and CDR2 SYGVKD. The CDR3 consists of 12 residues. The CDR3 nucleotides read TGTGCCATCAGTGCTAGCCAAGAGACCCAGTACTTC. Amino acid sequence: CAISASQETQYF.

CDR3 bases: TGTGCCAGCAGATTAACAGGCTACGAGCAGTACTTC. It yields the protein CASRLTGYEQYF. This chain joins TRBV6-6 and TRBJ2-7; possible D gene TRBD1, 5 bases. V was trimmed by 6 bases and J by 3 bases, leaving 9 bases between them. CDR1 is MNHNY, CDR2 SVGAGI, per germline (reference sequence). The CDR3 covers 12 residues.

The chain joins TRBV2 to TRBJ2-7; tentatively, D is TRBD1 (6 bases). Germline V gene sequence: CDR1 SNHLY, CDR2 FYNNEI. The length of the CDR3 is 12 residues. Trimming shortened V by 1 base and J by 6 bases, and 7 bases separated the two germline ends. CDR3 sequence: CASSEGGLEQYF. CDR3 nucleotides: TGTGCCAGCAGTGAAGGGGGGCTCGAGCAGTACTTC.

This clone has more than one count but fewer than ten. CDR3 sequence: CASSFGQGNTEAFF. The CDR3 DNA reads TGCGCCAGCAGTTTCGGACAGGGGAACACTGAAGCTTTCTTT. The gene calls are TRBV5-1 and TRBJ1-1, with TRBD1 identical over 8 bases. Germline CDR1 SGHRS, CDR2 YFSETQ. CDR3 length equals 14 residues. With 5 bases clipped from V and 1 base from J, the junction kept 4 bases outside the gene matches.

In its sample, this clone was seen a few times. The chain carries TRBV27 and TRBJ1-6; D unclear. Germline values: CDR1 MNHEY, CDR2 SMNVEV (reference sequence). Trimming left V 6 bases short and J 0 bases short, with 9 bases between. The CDR3 runs to 15 residues. Here the CDR3 DNA reads TGTGCCAGCAGATTGGGGAGCTCCTATAATTCACCCCTCCACTTT. This codes for CASRLGSSYNSPLHF.

The chain is built from TRBV6-5 and TRBJ2-3, with TRBD1 matching 9 bases. Unmatched junction bases numbered 9, after V lost 9 bases and J lost 2 bases. Germline assignment: CDR1 MNHEY and CDR2 SVGAGI. This CDR3 has 15 residues. The DNA of the CDR3 is TGTGCCAGGACCTGCGGGACAGGGTTCACAGATACGCAGTATTTT. It translates to CARTCGTGFTDTQYF.

The sample holds one count of this clone. This rearrangement joins TRBV18 to TRBJ1-4, with a weak D call TRBD1 (5 bases). Trimming took 2 bases from V and 7 from J, leaving 8 bases between them. The CDR3 consists of 13 residues. Germline V lookup: CDR1 KGHSH, CDR2 LQKENI. This chain's CDR3 is CASSPSQGEKLFF. CDR3 nucleotides: TGTGCCAGCTCACCATCGCAGGGTGAAAAACTGTTTTTT.